The source of this T cell receptor (beta chain) is a study of T cells in Graves' hyperthyroidism and ophthalmopathy. At the level of the study: Peripheral blood was taken when the disease was first diagnosed, before any treatment began.

Diagnoses were made from clinical symptoms, serum measures (thyroxine and TRAb), thyroid ultrasound and orbital computed tomography. TCR beta CDR3 sequences were amplified from RNA transcripts. Carried out on the TCR CDR3, a first-round RT-PCR used the HTBI primer set. TCRdb processed the multiplex PCR reads anew with MiXCR; each CDR3 protein has one entry. The repertoire includes under 350,000 distinct CDR3 sequences, about 25% of them detected once, and about a quarter sits in the top ten. The CDR3 is 15 residues long. V was shortened by 3 bases and J by 1 base, with 9 bases between the two germline ends. The germline V gene encodes CDR1 MNHEY and CDR2 SVGAGI.

The sample was blood. The chain recombines TRBV6-5 with TRBJ2-2, with a weak D call TRBD2 (6 bases). This TCR derives from a man aged 40-49 years with Graves' hyperthyroidism that later progressed to Graves' ophthalmopathy. CDR3 coding DNA: TGTGCCAGCAGTTATACGGGGGAGAACACCGGGGAGCTGTTTTTT. Amino acids: CASSYTGENTGELFF.